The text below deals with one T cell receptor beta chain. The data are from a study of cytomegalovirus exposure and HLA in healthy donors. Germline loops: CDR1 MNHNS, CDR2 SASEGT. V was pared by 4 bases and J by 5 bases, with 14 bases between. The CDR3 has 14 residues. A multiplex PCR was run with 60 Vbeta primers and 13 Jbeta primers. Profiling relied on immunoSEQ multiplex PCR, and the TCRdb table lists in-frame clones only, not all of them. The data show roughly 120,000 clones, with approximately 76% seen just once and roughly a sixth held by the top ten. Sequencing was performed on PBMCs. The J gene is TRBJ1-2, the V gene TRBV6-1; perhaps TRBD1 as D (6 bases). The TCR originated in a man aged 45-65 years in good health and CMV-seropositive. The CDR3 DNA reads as TGTGCCAGCAGTGCACAGGGATCCTTATATGGCTACACCTTC. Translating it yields CASSAQGSLYGYTF.